This TCR beta chain was recorded in a study of cytomegalovirus exposure and HLA in healthy donors. Overall study context: The platform used for the 120 validation repertoires matched that of the roughly 700 first-cohort repertoires, a later analysis reported.

The donors were members of the approximately 120-subject validation cohort (separate from the roughly 660-subject first cohort). Trimming took off 4 bases at V and 7 bases at J, with 17 bases between the two ends. The CDR3 runs to 15 residues. The germline V gene has CDR1 SGHRS and CDR2 YFSETQ. Whole-study results and caveats: Reported results showed that the classifier diagnosed cytomegalovirus status with high specificity and sensitivity.

Clones were sequenced by immunoSEQ multiplex PCR, and TCRdb holds only the in-frame ones, with some missing. The sample includes some 150,000 clones, around nine tenths of them seen just once. A remark on this clone: Its cognate antigen is unknown.

The material sequenced was PBMCs. The chain recombines TRBV5-1 with TRBJ1-4; D is perhaps TRBD1 (5 bases). This TCR came from a woman in her 30s in good health and CMV-seronegative. The CDR3 region has the DNA TGCGCCAGCAGCCGGGGGGGTGGTCCAGGTGAAAAACTGTTTTTT. Translating gives CASSRGGGPGEKLFF. Full variable domain (remainder filled in from reference TRBV5-1 and TRBJ1-4): KAGVTQTPRYLIKTRGQQVTLSCSPISGHRSVSWYQQTPGQGLQFLFEYFSETQRNKGNFPGRFSGRQFSNSRSEMNVSTLELGDSALYLCASSRGGGPGEKLFFGSGTQLSVL.